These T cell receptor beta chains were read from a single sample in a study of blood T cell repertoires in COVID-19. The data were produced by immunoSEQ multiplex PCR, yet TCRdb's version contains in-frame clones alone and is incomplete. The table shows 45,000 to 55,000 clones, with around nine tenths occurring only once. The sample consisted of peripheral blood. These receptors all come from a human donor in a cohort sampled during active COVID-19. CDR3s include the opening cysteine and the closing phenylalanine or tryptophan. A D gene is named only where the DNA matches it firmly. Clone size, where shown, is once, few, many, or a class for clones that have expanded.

cdr3_nt: TGTGCCAGCAGCTTAGAAGGGAACCTCAGGGGCCATGAGCAGTTCTTC; cdr3_aa: CASSLEGNLRGHEQFF; d_call: -; clone_size: once; j_call: TRBJ2-1; v_call: TRBV7-9
cdr3_nt: TGTGCCAGCAGTCGACTAGCAGGAGAGGTTACAGATACGCAGTATTTT; cdr3_aa: CASSRLAGEVTDTQYF; d_call: TRBD2; clone_size: -; j_call: TRBJ2-3; v_call: TRBV3-1/TRBV3-2
cdr3_nt: TGTGCCAGCAGCGTAGACCGGGGGAGCTCCTACAATGAGCAGTTCTTC; cdr3_aa: CASSVDRGSSYNEQFF; d_call: -; clone_size: once; j_call: TRBJ2-1; v_call: TRBV9
cdr3_nt: TGTGCCAGCAGCGACGGACTCAGGGGGCGCCGGTATGGCTACACCTTC; cdr3_aa: CASSDGLRGRRYGYTF; d_call: TRBD1; clone_size: -; j_call: TRBJ1-2; v_call: TRBV9
cdr3_nt: TGTGCCAGCAGCTTCGGTGGACAGGGAGACGAAAAACTGTTTTTT; cdr3_aa: CASSFGGQGDEKLFF; d_call: TRBD1; clone_size: -; j_call: TRBJ1-4; v_call: TRBV5-4
cdr3_nt: TGTGCCAGCAGCTCACGAGACAGAAACACCATATATTTT; cdr3_aa: CASSSRDRNTIYF; d_call: -; clone_size: -; j_call: TRBJ1-3; v_call: TRBV7-2
cdr3_nt: TGTGCCAGTAGAATGACAGGGGGTGGTTATCAGCCCCAGCATTTT; cdr3_aa: CASRMTGGGYQPQHF; d_call: TRBD1; clone_size: -; j_call: TRBJ1-5; v_call: TRBV19
cdr3_nt: TGTGCCAGCAGCTTACGGGAGGGGTGGCAAAAACTGTTTTTT; cdr3_aa: CASSLREGWQKLFF; d_call: -; clone_size: -; j_call: TRBJ1-4; v_call: TRBV7-9
cdr3_nt: TGTGCCAGCAGCCAAGCGCTTCGGGCGGTAAGGGGGGAGCAGTACTTC; cdr3_aa: CASSQALRAVRGEQYF; d_call: -; clone_size: -; j_call: TRBJ2-7; v_call: TRBV3-1/TRBV3-2
cdr3_nt: TGCAGTGCTAGTTTCAAGCGGGCAGATAATTCACCCCTCCACTTT; cdr3_aa: CSASFKRADNSPLHF; d_call: -; clone_size: -; j_call: TRBJ1-6; v_call: TRBV20-1
cdr3_nt: TGTGCCAGCAGTTACTCGCCGGGGACAGGGTATGGCTACACCTTC; cdr3_aa: CASSYSPGTGYGYTF; d_call: TRBD1; clone_size: -; j_call: TRBJ1-2; v_call: TRBV6-6
cdr3_nt: TGCGCCAGCAGCCTGGACAGGGACGATCGTATTCAGTACTTC; cdr3_aa: CASSLDRDDRIQYF; d_call: TRBD1; clone_size: -; j_call: TRBJ2-4; v_call: TRBV5-1
cdr3_nt: TGTGCCAGCAGTGACACGATGAGACTCCCAATTATCCAAGAGACCCAGTACTTC; cdr3_aa: CASSDTMRLPIIQETQYF; d_call: -; clone_size: -; j_call: TRBJ2-5; v_call: TRBV6-1
cdr3_nt: TGTGCCAGCAGTTCACGTTCGGGGGTTGAAAAACTGTTTTTT; cdr3_aa: CASSSRSGVEKLFF; d_call: -; clone_size: -; j_call: TRBJ1-4; v_call: TRBV6-5
cdr3_nt: TGCGCCAGCAGCCAAGATAGGCGGGATACGCAGTATTTT; cdr3_aa: CASSQDRRDTQYF; d_call: -; clone_size: -; j_call: TRBJ2-3; v_call: TRBV4-1
cdr3_nt: TGCGCCAGCAGCCACGACGGGAAAGGTGGGGATACGCAGTATTTT; cdr3_aa: CASSHDGKGGDTQYF; d_call: -; clone_size: -; j_call: TRBJ2-3; v_call: TRBV4-3
cdr3_nt: TGTGCCAGCACCCGGGACAGGCAAATGAATTCACCCCTCCACTTT; cdr3_aa: CASTRDRQMNSPLHF; d_call: TRBD1; clone_size: -; j_call: TRBJ1-6; v_call: TRBV9
cdr3_nt: TGTGCCAGCAGTTTTTCACAGAGTAGACTGAACACTGAAGCTTTCTTT; cdr3_aa: CASSFSQSRLNTEAFF; d_call: -; clone_size: -; j_call: TRBJ1-1; v_call: TRBV28
cdr3_nt: TGTGCCAGCTCACCTTTGGGACAGGGGTCGCGGTCCCTCAGCGGCTACACCTTC; cdr3_aa: CASSPLGQGSRSLSGYTF; d_call: TRBD1; clone_size: -; j_call: TRBJ1-2; v_call: TRBV18
cdr3_nt: TGTGCCAGCAGCTTGTACCCGGGACAGGGGGCCGATGAGCAGTTCTTC; cdr3_aa: CASSLYPGQGADEQFF; d_call: TRBD1; clone_size: -; j_call: TRBJ2-1; v_call: TRBV5-5
cdr3_nt: TGTGCCAGCAGGCCGCCTCGGTCTCCCTACGAGCAGTACTTC; cdr3_aa: CASRPPRSPYEQYF; d_call: -; clone_size: -; j_call: TRBJ2-7; v_call: TRBV6-5
cdr3_nt: TGCGCCAGCAGCCCCAACAGGGGGAACACCGGGGAGCTGTTTTTT; cdr3_aa: CASSPNRGNTGELFF; d_call: TRBD1; clone_size: -; j_call: TRBJ2-2; v_call: TRBV5-1
cdr3_nt: TGTGCCAGCAGCCAAGAGCTGGGGCCGACAGATACGCAGTATTTT; cdr3_aa: CASSQELGPTDTQYF; d_call: -; clone_size: -; j_call: TRBJ2-3; v_call: TRBV14
cdr3_nt: TGTGCCAGCAGCTTTCGACATGTAGGCACTGAAGCTTTCTTT; cdr3_aa: CASSFRHVGTEAFF; d_call: -; clone_size: -; j_call: TRBJ1-1; v_call: TRBV5-4
cdr3_nt: TGTGCCAGCAGTTTGGGACTAGGCACAGATACGCAGTATTTT; cdr3_aa: CASSLGLGTDTQYF; d_call: TRBD2; clone_size: once; j_call: TRBJ2-3; v_call: TRBV6-5
cdr3_nt: TGCGCCAGCAGCCAAGCTAACCGCAACACCGGGGAGCTGTTTTTT; cdr3_aa: CASSQANRNTGELFF; d_call: -; clone_size: -; j_call: TRBJ2-2; v_call: TRBV4-1
cdr3_nt: TGTGCCAGCTCACCGGAAGGTGGGGGCCTTGGGCTGTTTTTT; cdr3_aa: CASSPEGGGLGLFF; d_call: -; clone_size: once; j_call: TRBJ2-2; v_call: TRBV18
cdr3_nt: TGTGCCAGCAGTGACTTGGAGGTCGTTTTT; cdr3_aa: CASSDLEVVF; d_call: -; clone_size: -; j_call: TRBJ1-4; v_call: TRBV6-4
cdr3_nt: TGTGCCAGTAGTACTGCCGGTGCTAGCACAGATACGCAGTATTTT; cdr3_aa: CASSTAGASTDTQYF; d_call: -; clone_size: -; j_call: TRBJ2-3; v_call: TRBV19
cdr3_nt: TGTGCCAGCAGCCGTACTAGTTATGAGCAGTTCTTC; cdr3_aa: CASSRTSYEQFF; d_call: -; clone_size: -; j_call: TRBJ2-1; v_call: TRBV7-9
cdr3_nt: TGTGCCAGCAGCGTTACAGGGGGGATAGGAGAAAAACTGTTTTTT; cdr3_aa: CASSVTGGIGEKLFF; d_call: TRBD1; clone_size: -; j_call: TRBJ1-4; v_call: TRBV9
cdr3_nt: TGTGCCAGCAGCTTGTCGGGACAGGGAAAAAACACCATATATTTT; cdr3_aa: CASSLSGQGKNTIYF; d_call: TRBD1; clone_size: -; j_call: TRBJ1-3; v_call: TRBV5-6
cdr3_nt: TGTGCCAGTAGTCTTGACAGGCTTTACTATGGCTACACCTTC; cdr3_aa: CASSLDRLYYGYTF; d_call: -; clone_size: -; j_call: TRBJ1-2; v_call: TRBV19
cdr3_nt: TGTGCCAGCAGCCCCCGCCGGGGGATTAACACTGAAGCTTTCTTT; cdr3_aa: CASSPRRGINTEAFF; d_call: -; clone_size: -; j_call: TRBJ1-1; v_call: TRBV7-9
cdr3_nt: TGTGCCAGCAGTTATGGGGCAGAACATGGCTACACCTTC; cdr3_aa: CASSYGAEHGYTF; d_call: -; clone_size: -; j_call: TRBJ1-2; v_call: TRBV6-5
cdr3_nt: TGTGCCAGCTTCTCGACAGGGGTAAACACTGAAGCTTTCTTT; cdr3_aa: CASFSTGVNTEAFF; d_call: TRBD1; clone_size: -; j_call: TRBJ1-1; v_call: TRBV18
cdr3_nt: TGTGCCAGCAGTTTTGGACGGGAGTTCACCTACAATGAGCAGTTCTTC; cdr3_aa: CASSFGREFTYNEQFF; d_call: -; clone_size: -; j_call: TRBJ2-1; v_call: TRBV27
cdr3_nt: TGTGCCAGCAGCTTAGACCCCCAGGGCGGCGAGCAGTACTTC; cdr3_aa: CASSLDPQGGEQYF; d_call: -; clone_size: -; j_call: TRBJ2-7; v_call: TRBV11-2
cdr3_nt: TGTGCCAGCAGCCAATCTAGAGCTAACACCGGGGAGCTGTTTTTT; cdr3_aa: CASSQSRANTGELFF; d_call: -; clone_size: -; j_call: TRBJ2-2; v_call: TRBV3-1/TRBV3-2
cdr3_nt: TGTGCCAGCAGCCGAGACAGGATTGATGGCTACACCTTC; cdr3_aa: CASSRDRIDGYTF; d_call: -; clone_size: -; j_call: TRBJ1-2; v_call: TRBV7-9
cdr3_nt: TGTGCCAGCAGCTTGGACAGGGCGAGCGAGCAGTACTTC; cdr3_aa: CASSLDRASEQYF; d_call: -; clone_size: -; j_call: TRBJ2-7; v_call: TRBV5-8
cdr3_nt: TGTGCCAGCAGCTTAGCGCTGGGAGGGGCGGGGAACACTGAAGCTTTCTTT; cdr3_aa: CASSLALGGAGNTEAFF; d_call: -; clone_size: -; j_call: TRBJ1-1; v_call: TRBV7-2
cdr3_nt: TGTGCCTGGAGTGTAGGAATAGCGGGGGTCTCTGGGGCCAACGTCCTGACTTTC; cdr3_aa: CAWSVGIAGVSGANVLTF; d_call: TRBD2; clone_size: -; j_call: TRBJ2-6; v_call: TRBV30
cdr3_nt: TGTGCCAGCAGTGACCGAGACAGGGACCTCTATGGCTACACCTTC; cdr3_aa: CASSDRDRDLYGYTF; d_call: TRBD1; clone_size: -; j_call: TRBJ1-2; v_call: TRBV6-4
cdr3_nt: TGTGCCAGCAGCCCTCAGGGGCAGGGGACTGAAGCTTTCTTT; cdr3_aa: CASSPQGQGTEAFF; d_call: -; clone_size: -; j_call: TRBJ1-1; v_call: TRBV7-2
cdr3_nt: TGTGCCAGCTCACCATCAGGTCCCGTTGAAAAACTGTTTTTT; cdr3_aa: CASSPSGPVEKLFF; d_call: -; clone_size: -; j_call: TRBJ1-4; v_call: TRBV18